Listed here is a single TCR beta chain. This receptor's antigen is unknown. No quality values exist for individual bases; no much larger clone is one base distant. RNA was isolated from bulk, unsorted tissue, and RNA quality was assessed with a NanoDrop ND-1000 and an Agilent 2100. Newly diagnosed lung cancer patients without prior chemotherapy who had been admitted for thoracic surgery in China between August and November 2014 were enrolled as donors. The study excluded patients who had received radiotherapy or chemotherapy before or who had another cancer at the same time. Pieces of surgical tissue measuring about 1-2.3 cm3 were kept in RNAlater solution and held at -80 degrees C until needed. This sample was taken from a study of tumor and adjacent non-tumor tissue in lung cancer (dated by TCRdb to the late 2010s). Study-level background: The cohort included more than 9 adenocarcinoma, 2 squamous cell carcinoma and 1 small cell lung cancer patients. The approximately 15 patients were aged roughly 30 to 85 years, included about ten men and 5 women, and had TNM stage I to III disease. TCRbeta CDR3 sequencing was performed on thirty paired specimens, with one tumor sample and one normal lung sample collected per patient. Using bulk TCRbeta repertoires from some 15 lung cancer patients, the study set lung tumor tissue side by side with matched distant non-tumor lung tissue. Sequencing generated a total of 130,000,000 or so productive TCRbeta reads, averaging approximately 4 million reads per sample.

The protocol used for the library was multiplex PCR. Sequencing relied on an Illumina HiSeq 2500. TCRbeta libraries were constructed through three rounds of nested PCR with primers (Table S4) according to protocols modified from ARM-PCR. PCR products of 200-500 bp were gel-excised and purified with the QIAquick gel extraction kit before sequencing. In the authors' own workflow: Reads were cleaned with Trimmomatic, merged with FLASH into complete CDR3 sequences, and assigned to V(D)J germline segments with MiTCR. Clonal diversity was calculated as the inverse Simpson's index using VDJtools. In-frame sequences lacking a premature stop codon were counted as productive reads. TCRdb reran the public reads through fastp at Q25 and MiXCR, keeping productive beta chains. Here each entry gathers all rows of one CDR3 protein and keeps the most common genes and DNA. TCRdb, not the original authors, processed these V and J calls. The table for this sample lists about 93,000 distinct CDR3 sequences; just over 65% of them were counted only once. The top ten clones comprise 15% to 20% of the sample.

General conclusions and limits of the study: Neither the sequencing platform nor unique molecular identifiers are named or mentioned anywhere in the methods. The cohort had only about 16 patients, and the authors noted that larger samples and more detailed clinical data are needed. In normal lung, the top 100 clones accounted for a significantly larger cumulative share of the repertoire than in tumor tissue. TCR diversity (inverse Simpson) was significantly higher in tumor than in normal lung tissue (about 400 vs 180, P = 0.0075, Mann-Whitney U test). Younger patients had significantly higher TCR diversity, and higher tumor TCR diversity was associated with shorter overall and disease-free survival. Because peripheral blood was not sequenced, blood TCRbeta repertoires in the lung cancer patients of the study were not examined.

Trimming leaves V shorter by 0 bases and J shorter by 4 bases, with the junction holding 6 bases beyond the gene matches. The germline V gene encodes CDR1 LGHNA and CDR2 YSLEER. The CDR3 runs 16 amino acids, cysteine and phenylalanine included. Left in the record is the CDR3 DNA by itself, 48 bases read in frame from the first base. This TCR came from a man aged 55 to 70 with non-small cell lung cancer. The V and J genes are TRBV4-3 and TRBJ2-7, with TRBD2 matching 10 junction bases. Sequencing was carried out using lung tumor tissue. In nucleotide form, the sequence is TGCGCCAGCAGCCAAGACCAAGCTAGCGGGGGTTACGAGCAGTACTTC. Its protein is CASSQDQASGGYEQYF.